This record covers a single T cell receptor beta chain. Its antigen is undetermined. The data were taken from a study of T cells in Graves' hyperthyroidism and ophthalmopathy. General observations from the study: Researchers found most expanded thyroid clonotypes above 0.001 in blood as well.

Thyroid ultrasound and orbital computed tomography, with clinical symptoms and serum thyroxine and TRAb, informed diagnoses. Researchers took RNA transcripts and amplified the TCR beta CDR3 regions from them. In the first-round RT-PCR of the TCR CDR3, the HTBI primer set was used. TCRdb re-analysed the multiplex PCR reads in MiXCR, keeping a single row per CDR3 protein. The sample consists of hundreds of thousands of distinct CDR3 sequences, 22% of them appearing once. This receptor was obtained from a woman aged 70 to 79 with Graves' ophthalmopathy. The sample consisted of blood.

The CDR3 loop reads CASSVDEPTYNEQFF. In nucleotides, the CDR3 is TGTGCCAGCAGCGTAGACGAACCTACCTACAATGAGCAGTTCTTC. J is TRBJ2-1 and V is TRBV9; D gene unclear. The V end lost 0 bases, the J end lost 2 bases, and 9 bases lay between the germline ends. The CDR3 length is 15 residues. Germline CDR1 SGDLS, CDR2 YYNGEE.